Included here is one TCR beta chain sequence, with context. This clonotype was counted a single time. The antigen it binds to is not known. Nothing much larger sits one base from this clone, and base qualities are not available. One read alone is weak evidence. The roughly 39 donors, aged about 6 to 95 years, were systemically healthy Caucasian individuals from Russia. Each donor gave 9 to 10 milliliters of peripheral blood, collected into EDTA-treated Vacutainer tubes. Ficoll-Paque density-gradient centrifugation was used to isolate PBMCs, with at least 6 million per sample. Trizol reagent was used to extract total RNA from PBMCs, with at least 6 micrograms per sample. For every donor, flow cytometry on a PBMC aliquot measured the percentage of naive CD45RAhigh/CD27high T cells. This sample is drawn from a study of blood T cells in healthy people across ages (dated by TCRdb to about 2015). With regard to the full study: Template switching captured roughly one uniquely barcoded TCR beta cDNA molecule per two T cells in model experiments. The study measured age-related changes in TCR beta repertoire diversity using deep sequencing normalized with unique cDNA molecular identifiers. The donors were divided into four age groups: young (average about 15 years), middle-aged (under 40), aged (approximately 62) and long-lived (about 80). To avoid experimental bias, donors of different ages were distributed randomly across sequencing lanes. The study analyzed two additional independent replicas of 1 million unique cDNA reads from the same blood draw for two donors, one aged 18 to 30 and one aged 80 or older. Here is what the overall study found, with its caveats: Observed TCR beta diversity per million T cells fell roughly linearly with age, and a significant reduction was already apparent by age around 39. Estimates of total diversity based on one million sequenced T cells were considered lower bounds and underestimates. Because profiling used bulk unsorted PBMCs, naive and antigen-experienced compartments could not be compared conclusively. Donor CMV infection status was unknown, potentially confounding age-related changes in expanded clonotypes. Compared with the aged group, the long-lived group had more naive CD4+ T cells, fewer expanded clones and increased TCR diversity, suggesting age selection. There was a strong correlation between observed TCR beta diversity and the percentage of naive T cells measured by flow cytometry.

The CDR3 runs 16 residues from the cysteine to the phenylalanine. Only the CDR3 DNA is retained, 48 bases long and in frame from the first base. V drops 0 bases and J drops 6 bases, leaving 17 bases in between. The germline V gene (reference sequence) specifies GTSNPN as CDR1 and SVGIG as CDR2. The library was obtained by 5' RACE. The sequencer was an Illumina HiSeq 2500. The second PCR ran for about 6 to 11 cycles and used a J-beta primer mix along with a sample-barcoded 5' primer. A template-switch 5' adaptor carrying 12 random nucleotides introduced a unique molecular identifier onto each TCR beta cDNA molecule. At least 2.5 million CDR3-containing paired-end reads were obtained from each sample. First-strand cDNA was synthesized from all RNA with the Mint cDNA synthesis kit, primed by a TRBC-specific oligonucleotide. Following uracil-DNA glycosylase treatment, all cDNA underwent a first 18-cycle PCR with the universal primers M1SS and BC2_uni_R. As for the original processing: Normalization of each sample was performed by random selection of 1 million high-quality reads, each carrying a distinct molecular identifier. Reads sharing molecular identifiers were discarded rather than binned into consensus sequences. CDR3 identification, clonotype clustering and error correction used MiTCR with a Q25 quality threshold and the strictest error-elimination algorithm. A nonparametric unseen species model with Euler transformation was used to estimate a lower bound on total TCR beta diversity. TCRdb ran its own pipeline on the public reads, namely fastp trimming at Q25 and MiXCR clone calling, and kept in-frame beta chains. When rows share a CDR3 protein, they turn into one entry using the most common DNA and genes. The V and J calls, along with clone size, are taken from TCRdb and not from the paper's own processing. For this sample there are about 1.6 million distinct CDR3 sequences; around 35% appear just once. In total, the top ten clones hold over 9% of the sample.

The origin of this receptor is a woman aged 25 to 39 in good health. Specimen: blood. This chain joins TRBV30 to TRBJ2-2; no D gene can be assigned with confidence. The CDR3 corresponds to CAWSVKTVANAGELFF. Read as DNA, the sequence is TGTGCCTGGAGTGTAAAGACCGTGGCCAACGCCGGGGAGCTGTTTTTT.